The clone carrying this T cell receptor (beta chain) showed up just a few times. This sample was taken from a study of cytomegalovirus exposure and HLA in healthy donors. The PCR used 60 Vbeta and 13 Jbeta primers. Profiling relied on immunoSEQ multiplex PCR, and the TCRdb table lists in-frame clones only, not all of them. The profile covers 100,000 or so clones, with 80% to 85% appearing a single time and 6.9% taken by the ten largest. The germline gives CDR1 LNHDA, CDR2 SQIVND (reference sequence). The junction had 8 bases not matched to a gene; V was cut back by 11 bases and J by 5 bases. The CDR3 has 14 amino acids.

V gene TRBV19 combines with J gene TRBJ2-3, with 12 bases identical to TRBD1. Material for sequencing was PBMCs. The sequence derives from a man in his thirties or forties in good health and CMV-seropositive. The CDR3 loop reads CAVRDRGRGDTQYF. The DNA of the CDR3 is TGTGCCGTCCGGGACAGGGGGCGAGGAGATACGCAGTATTTT. Supplemented by reference TRBV19 and TRBJ2-3, the full variable domain reads DGGITQSPKYLFRKEGQNVTLSCEQNLNHDAMYWYRQDPGQGLRLIYYSQIVNDFQKGDIAEGYSVSREKKESFPLTVTSAQKNPTAFYLCAVRDRGRGDTQYFGPGTRLTVL.